The 21 T cell receptor beta chains presented below share a single source sample, sequenced in a study of T cell responses to AZD1222 COVID-19 vaccine. The protocol was immunoSEQ multiplex PCR, while the TCRdb copy is restricted to in-frame clones and leaves out a portion. The sample lists about 150,000 clones; over 90% were seen once. The sample consisted of peripheral blood, taken on day 0 of AZD1222 vaccination. Receptor source: an adult in good health.

This rearrangement joins TRBV6-6 to TRBJ2-3; D might be TRBD2 (5 bases). V lost 5 bases, J lost 0 bases, and 9 bases lay in between. This CDR3 is 14 amino acids long. Germline CDR1 and CDR2: MNHNY and SVGAGI (reference sequence). The CDR3, as DNA: TGTGCCAGCAGTCCCCGGGATAGCACAGATACGCAGTATTTT. It is translated as CASSPRDSTDTQYF.

The chain links TRBV6-1 to TRBJ2-1, with 11 bases that match TRBD2. Germline-derived CDR1 and CDR2 are MNHNS and SASEGT. The J segment lost 5 bases and the V segment lost 7 bases, leaving 7 bases of the junction unmatched. This CDR3 comprises 15 residues. This CDR3 reads CASTSTSGTNNEQFF. CDR3 coding DNA: TGTGCCAGCACTTCGACTAGCGGGACTAACAATGAGCAGTTCTTC.

This clone came up once. The CDR3 loop reads CASSPLRDNQETQYF. The CDR3 DNA reads as TGTGCCAGCTCACCACTCCGGGACAACCAAGAGACCCAGTACTTC. This chain connects TRBV18 to TRBJ2-5; a weak D match, TRBD1 (6 bases). The CDR3 covers 15 residues. CDR1 is KGHSH, CDR2 LQKENI, per germline. Trimming cost V 1 base and J 0 bases, with 9 bases left between them.

The genes are TRBV15 and TRBJ1-4; 7 positions match TRBD1. CDR1 and CDR2 from the germline V gene are LNHNV and YYDKDF (reference sequence). The CDR3 contains 14 residues. J was trimmed by 4 bases and V by 4 bases; bases with no gene match: 3. As DNA, the CDR3 is TGTGCCACCAGCAAGACAGGGCTTAATGAAAAACTGTTTTTT. It yields the protein CATSKTGLNEKLFF.

The chain is built from TRBV6-5 and TRBJ1-5; 8 bases match TRBD1. This CDR3 spans 12 amino acids. The germline V gene encodes CDR1 MNHEY and CDR2 SVGAGI. V lost 6 bases and J lost 6; bases outside the gene matches: 1. The chain's CDR3 is CASSTGGQPQHF. The CDR3 DNA reads TGTGCCAGCAGCACAGGGGGTCAGCCCCAGCATTTT.

The chain links TRBV2 to TRBJ2-7, with no clear D. Germline CDR1 and CDR2: SNHLY and FYNNEI. This CDR3 has 12 amino acids. V lost 3 bases to trimming and J lost 0 bases, with 3 bases between them. In DNA, the CDR3 is TGTGCCAGCAGTGATAGCTCCTACGAGCAGTACTTC. It encodes CASSDSSYEQYF.

This chain joins TRBV5-1 and TRBJ2-7; a weak D match, TRBD2 (7 bases). The V gene's germline CDR1 is SGHRS and CDR2 YFSETQ. Trimming pared 0 bases from V and 1 base from J, leaving 17 bases between. The CDR3 is made up of 17 amino acids. For the CDR3, the DNA is TGCGCCAGCAGCTTGGAGGGGGGCGGACTAGATTCCTACGAGCAGTACTTC. Translation gives CASSLEGGGLDSYEQYF.

V and J are TRBV24-1 and TRBJ2-1, with 11 nucleotides matching TRBD2. V dropped 6 bases and J dropped 7; count of bases not matched to a gene: 7. Germline V CDR1 and CDR2: KGHDR, SFDVKD. CDR3 size: 15 residues. The CDR3 DNA sequence: TGTGCCACCAGTAGTAGCGGGAGGGCCAATAATGAGCAGTTCTTC. Its protein is CATSSSGRANNEQFF.

The V gene is TRBV6-5, the J gene TRBJ1-1; D is possibly TRBD1 (5 bases). Deletions cut 6 bases from V and 6 bases from J, with 14 bases between. The CDR3 totals 13 residues. Germline V lookup: CDR1 MNHEY, CDR2 SVGAGI. CDR3 sequence reads: CASRWPGSPEAFF. In nucleotides, the CDR3 is TGTGCCAGCAGATGGCCAGGGTCCCCTGAAGCTTTCTTT.

The rearrangement joins TRBV20-1 to TRBJ1-1; possible D gene TRBD1, 5 bases. V was cut by 3 bases and J by 4 bases, with 12 bases left in between. The CDR3 is 13 residues long. CDR1 and CDR2 (germline): DFQATT, SNEGSKA (reference sequence). The CDR3 here is CSASWGVGTEAFF. The CDR3 bases are TGCAGTGCTAGTTGGGGGGTTGGCACTGAAGCTTTCTTT.

The chain employs TRBV2 and TRBJ2-3; tentatively, D is TRBD2 (6 bases). Germline V gene sequence: CDR1 SNHLY, CDR2 FYNNEI. Trimming left V 8 bases short and J 2 bases short, with 11 bases between. The CDR3 covers 13 residues. CDR3 loop: CASVAGPTDTQYF. Here the CDR3 DNA reads TGTGCCAGCGTGGCGGGACCCACAGATACGCAGTATTTT. Combining the CDR3 with reference TRBV2 and TRBJ2-3 gives the whole variable domain EPEVTQTPSHQVTQMGQEVILRCVPISNHLYFYWYRQILGQKVEFLVSFYNNEISEKSEIFDDQFSVERPDGSNFTLKIRSTKLEDSAMYFCASVAGPTDTQYFGPGTRLTVL.

The chain recombines TRBV29-1 with TRBJ2-1; D possibly corresponds to TRBD2 (5 bases). Germline CDR1 is SQVTM and CDR2 is ANQGSEA. This CDR3 spans 13 amino acids. With 4 bases removed from V and 4 bases from J, the gap between germline ends came to 11 bases. The chain's CDR3 is CSVGRTTYNEQFF. The CDR3 coding sequence is TGCAGCGTTGGGAGGACCACGTACAATGAGCAGTTCTTC.

This chain uses TRBV5-6 with TRBJ2-6; D gene uncertain. The CDR3 consists of 15 residues. The V gene's germline CDR1 is SGHDT and CDR2 YYEEEE. V was pared by 0 bases and J by 1 base, with 5 bases between. In DNA, the CDR3 is TGTGCCAGCAGCTTGGTGCAGTCTGGGGCCAACGTCCTGACTTTC. Residues: CASSLVQSGANVLTF.

This chain links TRBV28 with TRBJ1-5; possibly TRBD1 for D (6 bases). V was trimmed by 5 bases and J by 9 bases, leaving 20 bases between them. The CDR3 covers 15 residues. CDR1 is MDHEN, CDR2 SYDVKM, per germline. The CDR3 bases are TGTGCCAGCAGTAGATCCTTGGGGGCGTTTTGGCCCCAGCATTTT. Protein sequence: CASSRSLGAFWPQHF.

The V call is TRBV6-5, the J call TRBJ1-6, with D possibly matching TRBD1 (6 bases). Germline assignment: CDR1 MNHEY and CDR2 SVGAGI. This CDR3 has 15 residues. Trimming cost V 6 bases and J 5 bases, with 14 bases left between them. CDR3 DNA: TGTGCCAGCAGCAGGGGACGGACACATAATTCACCCCTCCACTTT. Amino acid sequence: CASSRGRTHNSPLHF.

The chain carries TRBV27 and TRBJ2-2, with D perhaps TRBD1 (8 bases). The CDR3 consists of 16 residues. Between the trimmed V and J ends, which lost 5 bases and 6 bases, there was a span of 19 bases. In germline, CDR1 is MNHEY, CDR2 SMNVEV (reference sequence). The CDR3 is CASSDHWTGRAGELFF. DNA of the CDR3: TGTGCCAGCAGTGACCACTGGACAGGGAGGGCCGGGGAGCTGTTTTTT.

This chain uses TRBV7-8 with TRBJ2-1; D is possibly TRBD1 or TRBD2 (5 bases each). Germline V gene lookup returns CDR1 SGHVS and CDR2 FQNEAQ. There are 14 residues in the CDR3. V lost 2 bases, J lost 7 bases, and 12 bases lay in between. CDR3 protein: CASSLIGTTNEQFF. In DNA form, the CDR3 reads TGTGCCAGCAGCTTAATAGGGACGACGAATGAGCAGTTCTTC.

The gene calls are TRBV28 and TRBJ2-7, with 7 bases that match TRBD1. CDR3 length: 14 residues. Per the germline V gene, CDR1 is MDHEN and CDR2 is SYDVKM. Germline trimming cut 4 bases from V and 3 bases from J; bases unmatched to any gene: 6. The CDR3 bases are TGTGCCAGCAGTTCCAGGGGGAGCCACTACGAGCAGTACTTC. Amino acid sequence: CASSSRGSHYEQYF. Full variable domain (outside the CDR3, taken from reference TRBV28 and TRBJ2-7): DVKVTQSSRYLVKRTGEKVFLECVQDMDHENMFWYRQDPGLGLRLIYFSYDVKMKEKGDIPEGYSVSREKKERFSLILESASTNQTSMYLCASSSRGSHYEQYFGPGTRLTVT.

V gene TRBV19 combines with J gene TRBJ1-5, with 10 bases lining up with TRBD1. Trimming took 6 bases from V and 5 from J; bases not matched to a gene: 7. Looked up from germline, CDR1 is LNHDA and CDR2 is SQIVND (reference sequence). CDR3 length: 15 amino acids. DNA of the CDR3: TGTGCCAGTAGGGGTGGACAGGGGGGTGATCAGCCCCAGCATTTT. Amino acids: CASRGGQGGDQPQHF. The whole variable domain, filled in from reference TRBV19 and TRBJ1-5, reads DGGITQSPKYLFRKEGQNVTLSCEQNLNHDAMYWYRQDPGQGLRLIYYSQIVNDFQKGDIAEGYSVSREKKESFPLTVTSAQKNPTAFYLCASRGGQGGDQPQHFGDGTRLSIL.

This sequence joins TRBV3-1 (or the pseudogene TRBV3-2) and TRBJ1-5; D is ambiguous. The CDR3 extends over 14 amino acids. V shed 4 bases and J shed 1 base, with 8 bases lying between them. CDR1 is LGHDT and CDR2 is YNNKEL in the germline V gene (reference sequence). CDR3 loop: CASSRSRSNQPQHF. The CDR3 DNA reads as TGTGCCAGCAGCCGTTCAAGAAGCAATCAGCCCCAGCATTTT.

V gene TRBV10-1 combines with J gene TRBJ1-3, with D hard to call. The germline gives CDR1 WNHNN, CDR2 SYGVQD (reference sequence). Trimming left V 0 bases short and J 3 bases short, with 3 bases between. The CDR3 has 13 amino acids. The CDR3 DNA reads as TGCGCCAGCAGTGAGTCAAATGGAAACACCATATATTTT. Protein sequence: CASSESNGNTIYF.